A single sample gave rise to the 3 T cell receptor beta chains below, sequenced in a study of blood T cell repertoires in COVID-19. Measured with immunoSEQ multiplex PCR; TCRdb has only the in-frame clones, and not every one. The sample has some 390,000 clones, around 89% seen once. The specimen sequenced was PBMCs or T cells enriched from blood (not recorded which). The source of these receptors is a man younger than 45 who had recovered from COVID-19.

The chain links TRBV2 to TRBJ2-5, with D possibly TRBD2 on 6 matching bases. The CDR3 is 14 residues long. Germline V lookup: CDR1 SNHLY, CDR2 FYNNEI. Trimming removed 7 bases at V and 4 bases at J, with 16 bases between. CDR3 DNA: TGTGCCAGCATGTTGCTAGCGAGGGGAGAGACCCAGTACTTC. Translating it yields CASMLLARGETQYF.

V gene TRBV19 combines with J gene TRBJ2-7, with D perhaps matching TRBD2 (5 bases). The CDR3 sequence is 13 residues long. V lost 5 bases to trimming and J lost 2 bases, with 10 bases between them. CDR1 and CDR2 from the germline V gene are LNHDA and SQIVND (reference sequence). The CDR3 protein is CASSWTGTYEQYF. The CDR3 DNA sequence: TGTGCCAGTAGTTGGACTGGGACCTACGAGCAGTACTTC.

This clone was seen just once. Other DNA sequences in this specimen translate into the identical CDR3. The rearrangement links TRBV5-1 to TRBJ1-2, with TRBD1 as a possible D gene (5 bases). Germline CDR1 and CDR2: SGHRS and YFSETQ. The CDR3 runs to 14 residues. The V and J ends lost 0 bases and 2 bases respectively, with 8 bases between them. The CDR3 protein is CASSLGQGNYGYTF. CDR3 nucleotides: TGCGCCAGCAGCTTGGGCCAGGGAAACTATGGCTACACCTTC.